This TCR beta chain appears in the sequencing data of a study of shared clonotypes between healthy human individuals. Several immunoSEQ plates received, in even portions, the genomic DNA of each subset. Study processing details: ImmunoSEQ supplied junction-only sequences lacking quality scores, so filtering was different. Using immunoSEQ multiplex PCR, the repertoire was profiled, and TCRdb retains in-frame clones only, with some absent. V and J calls and clone size follow that table, whereas D and trimming were derived from the DNA. The repertoire holds nearly 600,000 clones, around 95% seen once, with around 0.097% in the top ten. This CDR3 is 18 amino acids long. The naive CD8 population came from CD45RO-negative cells selected for CCR7, without terminally differentiated effector memory CD45RA+ cells.

Sequencing was carried out using naive CD8+ T cells sorted from blood. The origin of this receptor is a woman between 25 and 40 years old in good health. V and J are TRBV21-1 and TRBJ1-1; the table's D call TRBD1 went unverified against the DNA. TRBV21-1 is marked as a pseudogene. Here the CDR3 DNA reads TGTGCCAGCAGCAAAGGGGGACAGGGGATTTTTTTGAACACTGAAGCTTTCTTT. Translated, it gives CASSKGGQGIFLNTEAFF.